The 8 T cell receptor beta chains presented below share a single source sample, sequenced in a study of cytomegalovirus exposure and HLA in healthy donors. Profiling relied on immunoSEQ multiplex PCR, and the TCRdb table lists in-frame clones only, not all of them. Here the sample spans 100,000 to 150,000 clones, around 90% being singletons. Sequences were obtained from PBMCs. Every receptor here comes from a woman younger than 35 in good health and CMV-seronegative.

The chain uses TRBV27 and TRBJ2-7; D is possibly TRBD2 (6 bases). V lost 5 bases to trimming and J lost 3 bases, with 26 bases between them. Germline assignment: CDR1 MNHEY and CDR2 SMNVEV (reference sequence). The CDR3 runs 18 residues. This CDR3 reads CASSLTRPGVQAYYEQYF. CDR3 in DNA: TGTGCCAGCAGTCTAACCCGCCCGGGAGTACAGGCTTACTACGAGCAGTACTTC.

The gene calls are TRBV19 and TRBJ1-5; D gene unclear. Germline CDR1 and CDR2: LNHDA and SQIVND (reference sequence). V was shortened by 3 bases and J by 1 base, with 10 bases between the two germline ends. The CDR3 contains 15 residues. CDR3 sequence: CASSMIELSNQPQHF. The CDR3 DNA reads as TGTGCCAGTAGTATGATAGAATTAAGCAATCAGCCCCAGCATTTT.

The chain recombines TRBV28 with TRBJ1-6, with D unclear. CDR3 length equals 15 residues. Germline CDR1 and CDR2: MDHEN and SYDVKM. Trimming took 6 bases from V and 4 from J, leaving 13 bases between them. CDR3 amino acids: CASSTGSRYNSPLHF. CDR3 coding DNA: TGTGCCAGCAGCACGGGATCACGTTATAATTCACCCCTCCACTTT.

The chain recombines TRBV27 with TRBJ1-1; TRBD1 might be the D (6 bases). Germline CDR1 MNHEY, CDR2 SMNVEV (reference sequence). V gave up 5 bases and J gave up 9 bases, with 19 bases separating them. CDR3 length equals 14 residues. CDR3 region: CASSPKGRQVQAFF. The CDR3 coding sequence is TGTGCCAGCAGTCCGAAAGGGCGACAGGTTCAAGCTTTCTTT.

The chain couples TRBV2 to TRBJ2-7; D is possibly TRBD1 (6 bases). Trimming cost V 5 bases and J 3 bases, with 8 bases left between them. The CDR3 is 12 amino acids. The V gene's germline CDR1 is SNHLY and CDR2 FYNNEI. This chain's CDR3 is CASSRDNYEQYF. The CDR3 bases are TGTGCCAGCAGTAGGGACAACTACGAGCAGTACTTC.

The rearrangement uses TRBV19 and TRBJ2-2, with a weak D call TRBD2 (6 bases). The germline V gene has CDR1 LNHDA and CDR2 SQIVND (reference sequence). This CDR3 region has 16 residues. Trimming left V 1 base short and J 7 bases short, with 16 bases between. In DNA form, the CDR3 reads TGTGCCAGTAGTATAGGCGGGGATCGCCTAGGCGGGGAGCTGTTTTTT. It codes for CASSIGGDRLGGELFF.

This clone was recorded once. J is TRBJ1-1 and V is TRBV27; 7 bases map to TRBD1. J lost 5 bases, V lost 5 bases, and 5 bases had no gene match. Germline assignment: CDR1 MNHEY and CDR2 SMNVEV (reference sequence). The CDR3 is 13 residues long. The CDR3 protein is CASSPGTVTEAFF. The DNA of the CDR3 is TGTGCCAGCAGTCCCGGGACAGTGACTGAAGCTTTCTTT.

This rearrangement joins TRBV7-2 to TRBJ2-3; 16 bases map to TRBD2. Per the germline V gene, CDR1 is SGHTA and CDR2 is FQGNSA. The CDR3 spans 17 residues. J lost 3 bases, V lost 3 bases, and 3 bases had no gene match. The CDR3 protein is CASSLGLAGGPTDTQYF. The CDR3, as DNA: TGTGCCAGCAGCTTGGGACTAGCGGGGGGGCCGACAGATACGCAGTATTTT.